This TCR beta chain was identified in a study of blood T cell repertoires in COVID-19 (TCRdb year 2020). With respect to the entire study: Samples covering the acute and convalescent phases of COVID-19 were provided by collaborators in the United States, Italy and Spain. The prospective study material was composed of cDNA or gDNA derived from T cells, B-cell-depleted T cells, or PBMCs. Where available, HLA class I and class II types were obtained from metadata supplied by the sample provider rather than from assay-based typing. The repertoires were released in a freely available public database meant as a resource for research on the immune response to SARS-CoV-2. A de-identified subject ID, COVID-19 status, age in years and sex were almost always included in the sample metadata. Samples were obtained from the ongoing ImmuneRACE study (first 160 participants) and from 1,254 subjects provided by 6 global collaborators. Subjects who had been exposed to COVID-19, were actively infected with it, or had recovered from it provided the deeply sampled blood TCRbeta repertoires that made up the dataset. Results and caveats for the whole study, not just this receptor: The quantity of clinical and demographic metadata differed by source and by participant and was supplied without curation.

Enrolling through a virtual design, the prospective study's participants ranged in age from roughly 18 to 89 years and lived across about two dozen United States geographic areas. Cohort assignment in the prospective study relied on participant-reported clinical history from a screening survey and a study questionnaire. Exposed participants had been in contact, within 2 weeks of entering the study, with a person who had a PCR-confirmed or clinician-diagnosed case of COVID-19. Mobile phlebotomists in the prospective study collected whole blood, serum and a nasopharyngeal or oropharyngeal swab from every participant. Participants in the prospective study had the option to provide additional blood draws and questionnaires over an approximately 2-month period. Blood samples from the prospective study were shipped frozen or at room temperature prior to DNA extraction. CDR1 and CDR2 were assigned from the germline V gene (reference sequence) as SEHNR and FQNEAQ. Including cysteine and phenylalanine, the CDR3 has 13 amino acids. Here the CDR3 DNA is all that survives: 39 bases in frame from base 1. Relative to germline, V is 8 bases shorter and J is 2 bases shorter, with 10 bases between their ends.

Note on this clone: The antigen it binds to is not known. It has no much larger one-base neighbor in the sample; base qualities were not kept.

TCRbeta CDR3 regions were amplified from genomic DNA by means of the immunoSEQ Assay, a bias-controlled multiplex PCR. Per the source publication's procedure: The number of nucleated cells in each sample was estimated from the amplification of reference gene primers within the assay. Sequence reads were collapsed and filtered to measure the absolute abundance of every unique TCRbeta CDR3 rearrangement. For each sample, productive Simpson clonality was calculated as the square root of Simpson's diversity index across productive rearrangements. TCRdb's version of the immuneACCESS table is confined to in-frame rearrangements and falls short of the full clone set. An unresolved V gene accounts for under half of the shortfall where checked; the remainder is of unknown origin. V and J calls and clone size are copied from that table; D and trimming were computed from the DNA. The sample table holds some 300,000 clones, of which 90% to 95% were seen once. The ten largest account for roughly 3.9% of the sample.

This TCR derives from a woman between 25 and 40 years old who had been exposed to COVID-19. Sequenced: PBMCs or T cells enriched from blood (not recorded which). Recombination connected TRBV7-9 to TRBJ2-1; TRBD1 could be the D gene, as 5 bases match. The CDR3 amino acid sequence is: CASGAAAYNEQFF. The sequenced DNA is TGTGCCAGCGGGGCAGCTGCCTACAATGAGCAGTTCTTC.